This entry lists 5 T cell receptor beta chains sequenced from one sample in a study of brain T cells in children with intractable seizures. Specified time point: blood from clinic visit 5 months post-surgery; TSC patient then seizure free. Profiled with immunoSEQ multiplex PCR; TCRdb holds only in-frame clones, not every one. Of hundreds of thousands of clones listed, over 85% are singletons. Sequencing was performed on peripheral blood, taken around 5 months after surgery. These receptors came from a boy younger than two with tuberous sclerosis and intractable seizures.

The chain carries TRBV5-1 and TRBJ2-6; D is ambiguous. The CDR3 runs 15 residues. V was cut by 0 bases and J by 2 bases, with 6 bases left in between. Germline CDR1 is SGHRS and CDR2 is YFSETQ. CDR3 sequence (DNA): TGCGCCAGCAGCTTGGGGGATCCTGGGGCCAACGTCCTGACTTTC. Amino acid sequence: CASSLGDPGANVLTF.

The V and J genes are TRBV28 and TRBJ1-5; D is ambiguous. The V end lost 7 bases, the J end lost 1 base, and 8 bases lay between the germline ends. CDR1 is MDHEN, CDR2 SYDVKM, per germline. The CDR3 is 13 amino acids. In DNA form, the CDR3 reads TGTGCCAGCACCCATCTAAGCAATCAGCCCCAGCATTTT. Protein sequence: CASTHLSNQPQHF. Using reference TRBV28 and TRBJ1-5 for the parts outside the CDR3, the full variable domain is DVKVTQSSRYLVKRTGEKVFLECVQDMDHENMFWYRQDPGLGLRLIYFSYDVKMKEKGDIPEGYSVSREKKERFSLILESASTNQTSMYLCASTHLSNQPQHFGDGTRLSIL.

A few counts support this clone. The V call is TRBV11-3, the J call TRBJ2-2; D gene unclear. From germline, CDR1 is SGHNT and CDR2 YENEEA. The V gene lost 1 base and the J gene lost 0 bases, with 9 bases spanning the gap. This CDR3 has 16 amino acids. The CDR3 sequence is CASSLGSNTNTGELFF. DNA of the CDR3: TGTGCCAGCAGCTTAGGGTCTAACACGAACACCGGGGAGCTGTTTTTT.

The rearrangement uses TRBV6-5 and TRBJ2-1, with 9 bases matching TRBD2. V was clipped by 0 bases and J by 8 bases; unmatched bases: 5. The CDR3 is 15 residues long. CDR1 and CDR2 (germline): MNHEY, SVGAGI. The CDR3 coding sequence is TGTGCCAGCAGTTACTCGGCGGGAGGGCCCCATGAGCAGTTCTTC. This codes for CASSYSAGGPHEQFF.

V gene TRBV21-1 combines with J gene TRBJ2-3; the D segment call TRBD2 is taken from the table without a DNA check. TRBV21-1 corresponds to a pseudogene. This CDR3 has 14 amino acids. CDR3 protein: CARVTSGSGDTQYF. Here the CDR3 DNA reads TGTGCCAGGGTAACTAGCGGGAGTGGAGATACGCAGTATTTT.